This T cell receptor beta chain was sequenced in a study of cytomegalovirus exposure and HLA in healthy donors. The germline V gene encodes CDR1 SGHTA and CDR2 FQGNSA. The CDR3 is 14 amino acids. V dropped 4 bases and J dropped 4 bases, with 12 bases sitting between them. Overall study results and limits: An analysis that was carried out later associated 16,000 or so TCR beta sequences with HLA alleles at 0.05 false discovery rate.

PCR used 60 Vbeta primers and 13 Jbeta primers. Assay used: immunoSEQ multiplex PCR; TCRdb lists only in-frame clones, some missing. The sample carries about 80,000 clones, 62% recorded once. In the case of this clone: Its antigen is as yet unknown.

Sequencing was done on a sample of PBMCs. The origin of this receptor is a male donor in good health and CMV-seropositive. The V and J genes are TRBV7-2 and TRBJ2-3, with a tentative D call TRBD2 (7 bases). In DNA form, the CDR3 reads TGTGCCAGCAGCTCGGGGGCGGGGGCAGATACGCAGTATTTT. Residues: CASSSGAGADTQYF.